A single sample is the source of the 5 T cell receptor beta chains below, sequenced in a study of read filtering for tumor transcriptome and immune sequencing. The library was built from approximately 400 ng RNA with molecular barcoded adaptors for alpha/delta and beta/gamma chains. TCRdb re-called the reads with MiXCR, one entry per CDR3 protein. The sample lists more than 55,000 distinct CDR3 sequences, around a fifth occurring once. The specimen was a population of CD138-negative cells sorted from bone marrow. The receptor set was obtained from a donor over 35 with multiple myeloma.

This clonotype occurred many times. This rearrangement joins TRBV3-1 to TRBJ2-2, with D possibly matching TRBD2 (7 bases). Germline CDR1 reads LGHDT; CDR2 reads YNNKEL (reference sequence). Trimming removed 1 base at V and 1 base at J, with 13 bases between. This CDR3 has 17 amino acids. The CDR3 bases are TGTGCCAGCAGCCAAGTCCGGGGGGCGAGGAACACCGGGGAGCTGTTTTTT. It specifies CASSQVRGARNTGELFF.

This clonotype was recorded many times. The gene calls are TRBV20-1 and TRBJ2-1; D tentatively reads TRBD1 or TRBD2 (5 bases each). CDR1 and CDR2 (germline): DFQATT, SNEGSKA (reference sequence). Trimming left V 4 bases short and J 6 bases short, with 19 bases between. The CDR3 runs 15 residues. The CDR3 spells CSANLPGRSSNEQFF. CDR3 sequence (DNA): TGCAGTGCTAACCTCCCAGGGAGATCATCCAATGAGCAGTTCTTC.

The V gene is TRBV12-3 or TRBV12-4, the J gene TRBJ2-4; the match to TRBD2 covers 13 bases. The CDR3 is made up of 18 amino acids. V shed 6 bases, J shed 3 bases, and the junction held 11 bases outside the gene matches. Here the CDR3 DNA reads TGTGCCAGCAGGGACCCGGGACTAGCGGGACATGGCAAAAACATTCAGTACTTC. The encoded protein is CASRDPGLAGHGKNIQYF.

This clonotype has only one observation. This may be a read error: a much more frequent sequence differs by one nucleotide. As the CDR3 is not closed by the conserved phenylalanine or tryptophan, this likely results from a read error. The J gene is TRBJ1-1, the V gene TRBV28; tentative D call: TRBD1 (5 bases). V was trimmed by 10 bases and J by 3 bases, leaving 9 bases between them. The CDR3 is 11 amino acids. Looked up from germline, CDR1 is MDHEN and CDR2 is SYDVKM. Here the CDR3 DNA reads TGTGCCACCGGGGGGGACACTGAAGCTTTCCTT. Its protein product is CATGGDTEAFL.

The gene calls are TRBV5-1 and TRBJ2-7, with D perhaps TRBD1 (6 bases). Trimming shortened V by 6 bases and J by 5 bases, and 18 bases separated the two germline ends. Germline V lookup: CDR1 SGHRS, CDR2 YFSETQ. The CDR3 length is 14 residues. The CDR3 DNA reads TGCGCCAGCACCCCAAGCAGGGGTTCTAACGAGCAGTACTTC. This sequence encodes CASTPSRGSNEQYF.